This is a list of T cell receptor beta chains from one sample in a study of quantifying T cell responses using KT2 cells. TCRdb reprocessed the UMI-ligation and nested PCR reads via MiXCR and lists one record per CDR3 protein. Of 40,000 to 60,000 distinct CDR3 sequences detected, 11% appear once; the ten largest clones hold about 10%. The sample taken for sequencing was PBMCs spiked with cells of the T cell clone KT2. These receptors all stem from a human donor. Each CDR3 is given without its conserved first and last residue. The order of the fields is J gene, clone size, V gene, CDR3 protein. A clone size is listed for some rows: how often the clone was seen (once, few, many), or a class if it is expanded.

J: TRBJ2-5; size: few; V: TRBV6-2/TRBV6-3; CDR3: ASSDDRGLGETQY
J: TRBJ2-5; size: few; V: TRBV15; CDR3: ATSTGTGKTQY
J: TRBJ1-6; size: many; V: TRBV25-1; CDR3: ASSDWDNSPLH
J: TRBJ2-3; size: few; V: TRBV7-2; CDR3: ASSLTGTSIRNTQY
J: TRBJ2-7; size: .; V: TRBV2; CDR3: ASSEGGNYEQY
J: TRBJ2-5; size: few; V: TRBV11-1; CDR3: ASSNRQGRASKTQY
J: TRBJ2-2; size: many; V: TRBV11-3; CDR3: ASSLPQRVGGELF
J: TRBJ1-2; size: .; V: TRBV29-1; CDR3: SGEAQDYGYT
J: TRBJ2-2; size: few; V: TRBV7-9; CDR3: ASSSFAGVMPGELF
J: TRBJ2-1; size: many; V: TRBV4-1; CDR3: ASSQERLAVDNEQF
J: TRBJ1-1; size: few; V: TRBV12-3/TRBV12-4; CDR3: ASSLDTVNTEAF
J: TRBJ1-1; size: .; V: TRBV27; CDR3: ASSLRTSYSMNTEAF
J: TRBJ2-6; size: few; V: TRBV6-5; CDR3: ASSPLPTGSGANVLT
J: TRBJ2-7; size: few; V: TRBV29-1; CDR3: SVEETRESSNEQY
J: TRBJ2-3; size: once; V: TRBV2; CDR3: ASMSGGQGWTDTQY
J: TRBJ2-7; size: .; V: TRBV12-3/TRBV12-4; CDR3: ASSLRDPSYEQY
J: TRBJ2-7; size: .; V: TRBV29-1; CDR3: SVDKGIYEQY
J: TRBJ2-1; size: .; V: TRBV7-2; CDR3: ASSLEAGQGYNEQF
J: TRBJ2-7; size: few; V: TRBV11-3; CDR3: ASSFSTSYEQY
J: TRBJ1-2; size: many; V: TRBV20-1; CDR3: SARGLGRTTFNYGYT
J: TRBJ2-3; size: few; V: TRBV15; CDR3: ATSRDMSGVTDTQY
J: TRBJ2-5; size: many; V: TRBV2; CDR3: ASSAGTGDPETQY
J: TRBJ1-2; size: .; V: TRBV12-5; CDR3: ASGREAAPAHYGYT
J: TRBJ2-7; size: few; V: TRBV29-1; CDR3: SVEDGGTGHPYEQY
J: TRBJ2-3; size: few; V: TRBV2; CDR3: ASSSGTSTDTQY
J: TRBJ2-3; size: many; V: TRBV7-2; CDR3: ASSVTTDTQY
J: TRBJ2-3; size: few; V: TRBV5-4; CDR3: ASSKGGGGTRTDTQY
J: TRBJ1-2; size: .; V: TRBV24-1; CDR3: ATSDLLVFSGLIYT
J: TRBJ2-6; size: few; V: TRBV5-6; CDR3: ASSLPSGRARGANVLT